One and the same sample provided the 21 T cell receptor beta chains below, sequenced in a study of tumor-infiltrating lymphocytes in primary liver carcinoma. Co-extraction of RNA and DNA was performed on 20-30 mg of unsorted bulk tissue. Constant-region priming of 500 to 550 ng total RNA yielded TCR beta cDNA. Generation of the TCR beta libraries relied on three nested multiplex PCR rounds using slightly modified ARM-PCR. A C-beta reverse primer was combined with TRBV1-TRBV30 forward primers in the first two PCR rounds, and each round had 10 cycles. MiXCR, run by TCRdb on the multiplex PCR reads, gives a single entry per CDR3 protein. The table shows 90,000 to 100,000 distinct CDR3 sequences, with more than 65% occurring only once. The sequencing input was liver tumor tissue from sampling region 5. Documented subset: tumor region T5, tumor centre. The receptor set was obtained from a woman in her sixties with primary liver carcinoma and hepatitis B virus infection.

The chain links TRBV29-1 to TRBJ1-2; D ambiguous. The CDR3 contains 13 residues. V was clipped by 5 bases and J by 8 bases, with 18 bases between them. Germline CDR1 SQVTM, CDR2 ANQGSEA. CDR3 nucleotides: TGCAGCGTTAAAAGAGAGGGCGAAAGAGGCTACACCTTC. Translating it yields CSVKREGERGYTF.

In this sample, this clonotype turned up once. The chain recombines TRBV11-2 with TRBJ2-2; 7 nucleotides match TRBD2. The V segment lost 5 bases and the J segment 6 bases; nucleotides outside the gene matches: 3. CDR3 size: 13 residues. The germline gives CDR1 SGHAT, CDR2 FQNNGV. The CDR3 DNA reads as TGTGCCAGCAGCCCAGGGAGGGCCGGGGAGCTGTTTTTT. Translated, it gives CASSPGRAGELFF. The whole variable domain, filled in from reference TRBV11-2 and TRBJ2-2, reads EAGVAQSPRYKIIEKRQSVAFWCNPISGHATLYWYQQILGQGPKLLIQFQNNGVVDDSQLPKDRFSAERLKGVDSTLKIQPAKLEDSAVYLCASSPGRAGELFFGEGSRLTVL.

About this clonotype: The junction differs from germline at one of its ends, possibly a read error. The chain employs TRBV11-3 and TRBJ2-1, with 8 bases fitting TRBD2. The length of the CDR3 is 18 residues. Germline V lookup: CDR1 SGHNT, CDR2 YENEEA. The CDR3 loop reads CTSTLGQGGRTGYNEQFF. The CDR3 DNA reads as TGTACCAGCACCTTAGGTCAAGGCGGGAGGACCGGCTACAATGAGCAGTTCTTC.

This rearrangement joins TRBV7-9 to TRBJ2-4; tentative D call: TRBD2 (6 bases). CDR1 and CDR2 (germline): SEHNR, FQNEAQ (reference sequence). The CDR3 has 13 amino acids. The CDR3 sequence: CTSIGGTKNIQYF. DNA of the CDR3: TGTACATCCATCGGGGGAACCAAAAACATTCAGTACTTC.

Note on this clonotype: The conserved final phenylalanine or tryptophan is absent from the CDR3, which likely points to a read error. The V gene is TRBV11-3, the J gene TRBJ2-1; perhaps D is TRBD1 or TRBD2 (7 bases each). The germline V gene encodes CDR1 SGHNT and CDR2 YENEEA. This CDR3 spans 15 amino acids. V was shortened by 7 bases and J by 7 bases, with 20 bases between the two germline ends. This chain's CDR3 is CASKPGGVSNNEQFL. The CDR3 DNA reads TGTGCCAGCAAACCAGGGGGGGTTTCCAATAATGAGCAGTTCCTC.

Regarding this clonotype: The CDR3 end shows no conserved phenylalanine or tryptophan, and so a read error is likely. The genes are TRBV11-2 and TRBJ2-7; 10 positions match TRBD2. Germline-derived CDR1 and CDR2 are SGHAT and FQNNGV. The CDR3 is made up of 16 amino acids. In DNA, the CDR3 is TGTGCCCGCAGCTTAGACCGTCTAGCGGGAGTTGCCGAGCAGTACCTC. The encoded protein is CARSLDRLAGVAEQYL.

About this clonotype: Since no conserved phenylalanine or tryptophan closes the CDR3, a read error is the likely cause. Because the CDR3's place on the DNA is in doubt, the DNA is left out and the CDR3 is given as listed by TCRdb. The chain's CDR3 is CASGGQYL. The chain carries TRBV12-5 and TRBJ2-7. Both ends counted, the CDR3 spans 8 residues. CDR1 and CDR2 from the germline V gene are LGHNT and FRNRAP.

CDR3 coding DNA: TGCGCCAGCAGTAGTTGGACCGGGGGCAATGAGCAGTTCTTC. Protein product: CASSSWTGGNEQFF. The chain employs TRBV5-1 and TRBJ2-1; tentative D call: TRBD2 (6 bases). Between the trimmed V and J ends, which lost 5 bases and 6 bases, there was a span of 15 bases. This CDR3 region has 14 residues. In germline, CDR1 is SGHRS, CDR2 YFSETQ.

This clonotype was observed a single time. The final CDR3 position lacks the conserved phenylalanine or tryptophan, pointing to a likely read error. The chain links TRBV28 to TRBJ1-4; a possible D gene is TRBD1 (6 bases). Trimming took 6 bases from V and 8 from J, leaving 16 bases between them. In germline, CDR1 is MDHEN, CDR2 SYDVKM. This CDR3 is 14 amino acids long. The CDR3 loop reads CASSTGLIGEKLFI. DNA of the CDR3: TGTGCCAGCAGCACAGGGTTGATTGGGGAAAAACTGTTTATT.

This clonotype has a single count. Germline is not matched at one junction end, which may reflect a read error. The chain uses TRBV11-2 and TRBJ1-4; 7 nucleotides line up with TRBD1. Germline V gene sequence: CDR1 SGHAT, CDR2 FQNNGV. This CDR3 is 18 amino acids long. DNA for the CDR3: TGTGTCAGCAGTTCCGGGGCCAGGGGGTTGGCAACTAATGAAAAACTGTTTTTT. It codes for CVSSSGARGLATNEKLFF.

This clonotype was detected many times. This chain joins TRBV30 and TRBJ1-2; D is unresolved. V was shortened by 2 bases and J by 4 bases, with 8 bases between the two germline ends. Germline V gives CDR1 GTSNPN, CDR2 SVGIG (reference sequence). This CDR3 comprises 12 residues. The CDR3 DNA sequence: TGTGCCTGGAGTCCCCGGATCTATGGCTACACCTTC. Protein sequence: CAWSPRIYGYTF.

With respect to this clonotype: The junction differs from germline at one of its ends, possibly a read error. The chain joins TRBV11-3 to TRBJ2-1; 7 bases are shared with TRBD2. CDR1 is SGHNT and CDR2 is YENEEA in the germline V gene. The CDR3 length is 17 residues. The CDR3 loop is CVSSLGRGEWGVDEQLF. CDR3 bases: TGTGTCAGCAGCTTAGGTCGGGGGGAGTGGGGTGTCGATGAGCAGCTATTC.

V is TRBV5-5 and J is TRBJ2-1, with D perhaps TRBD1 (5 bases). The CDR3 has 17 residues. The V end lost 10 bases, the J end lost 8 bases, and 31 bases lay between the germline ends. Germline CDR1 is SGHKS and CDR2 is YYEKEE (reference sequence). The CDR3 region has the DNA TGTGCCGACAGCTCCCTACTACGATCGGGTTATATGTATGAGCAGTTCTTC. Residues: CADSSLLRSGYMYEQFF.

For this clonotype: Its ends do not fully match the called genes, so a read error is possible. V usage is TRBV4-1 and J usage is TRBJ2-1; TRBD2 is a possible D gene (6 bases). Germline-derived CDR1 and CDR2 are MGHRA and YSYEKL. CDR3 length: 16 residues. This CDR3 reads CASSQSGVGSYNEQFF. For the CDR3, the DNA is TGTGCCAGCAGCCAATCGGGAGTGGGCTCCTACAATGAGCAGTTCTTC.

There are many counts of this clonotype. This rearrangement joins TRBV12-3 or TRBV12-4 to TRBJ2-7, with 7 bases identical to TRBD2. V lost 1 base, J lost 3 bases, and 3 bases stayed unmatched. The CDR3 has 14 residues. The CDR3 DNA follows: TGTGCCAGCAGTTTAGGGGGGGGGTTCTACGAGCAGTACTTC. Its protein product is CASSLGGGFYEQYF.

This clonotype was seen a handful of times. The chain recombines TRBV7-2 with TRBJ2-1; D remains ambiguous. The CDR3 totals 15 residues. Deletions cut 1 base from V and 0 bases from J, with 7 bases between. The germline gives CDR1 SGHTA, CDR2 FQGNSA. CDR3 amino acids: CASSLGSGSYNEQFF. In DNA, the CDR3 is TGTGCCAGCAGCTTAGGTTCGGGCTCCTACAATGAGCAGTTCTTC.

As regards this clonotype: The junction departs from the called germline gene at one end, perhaps through a read error. V and J are TRBV4-2 and TRBJ2-1; D is possibly TRBD1 or TRBD2 (5 bases each). This CDR3 has 16 amino acids. Germline loops: CDR1 LGHNA, CDR2 YNFKEQ. This CDR3 is CASSQDRGDPYDEHFF. The CDR3 coding sequence is TGTGCCAGCAGCCAAGACAGAGGGGACCCCTACGATGAGCACTTCTTC.

With regard to this clonotype: Given a much more abundant clone one base away, this may be a read error. The V gene is TRBV10-3, the J gene TRBJ2-3, with TRBD1 as a possible D gene (5 bases). Germline CDR1 ENHRY, CDR2 SYGVKD. The CDR3 totals 15 residues. The CDR3 coding sequence is TGTGTCATCAGTGAGTCGACTGGGGCCGGAGATACGCAGTATTTT. Translated, it gives CVISESTGAGDTQYF.

As to this clonotype: Without the conserved terminal phenylalanine or tryptophan, this CDR3 likely stems from a read error. The chain uses TRBV12-3 or TRBV12-4 and TRBJ2-1, with D unresolved. The CDR3 runs 12 residues. Trimming left V 7 bases short and J 6 bases short, with 10 bases between. CDR3 loop: CASNRLANEQFI. The DNA of the CDR3 is TGTGCCAGCAACCGCCTTGCCAATGAGCAGTTCATC.

This chain joins TRBV12-3 or TRBV12-4 and TRBJ1-2; D unclear. V was pared by 9 bases and J by 2 bases, with 13 bases between. The CDR3 runs 13 residues. CDR3 amino acids: CASITDRNYGYTF. The CDR3 coding sequence is TGTGCCAGTATTACTGATAGGAACTATGGCTACACCTTC.

This clonotype was detected many times. This chain connects TRBV28 to TRBJ2-7; D possibly uses TRBD1 or TRBD2 (5 bases each). CDR3 length equals 11 residues. Trimming took off 2 bases at V and 13 bases at J, with 12 bases between the two ends. Per the germline V gene, CDR1 is MDHEN and CDR2 is SYDVKM. The CDR3 region is CASSLTGPLYF. The CDR3 DNA is TGTGCCAGCAGTTTAACGGGACCGCTATACTTC.